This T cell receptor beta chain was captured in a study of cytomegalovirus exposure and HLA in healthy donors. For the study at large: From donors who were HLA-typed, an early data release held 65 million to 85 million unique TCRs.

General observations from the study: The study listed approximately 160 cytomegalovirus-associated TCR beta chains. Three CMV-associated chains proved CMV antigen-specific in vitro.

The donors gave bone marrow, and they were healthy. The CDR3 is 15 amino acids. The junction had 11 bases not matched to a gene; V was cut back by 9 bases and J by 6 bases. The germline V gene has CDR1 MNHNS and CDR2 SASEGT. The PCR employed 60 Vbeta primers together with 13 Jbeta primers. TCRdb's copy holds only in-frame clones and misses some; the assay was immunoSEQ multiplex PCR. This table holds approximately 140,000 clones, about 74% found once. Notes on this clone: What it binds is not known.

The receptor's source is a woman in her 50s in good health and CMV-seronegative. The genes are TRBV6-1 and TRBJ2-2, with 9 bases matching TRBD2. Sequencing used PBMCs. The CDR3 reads CASYRLAGLPGELFF. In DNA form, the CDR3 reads TGTGCCAGTTACCGGCTAGCGGGGCTTCCCGGGGAGCTGTTTTTT.